This TCR beta chain appears in the sequencing data of a study of T cells after yellow fever vaccination. Germline V gene lookup returns CDR1 MNHEY and CDR2 SMNVEV (reference sequence). V lost 4 bases and J lost 5, with 16 bases in between. The CDR3 contains 15 residues. TCRdb reprocessed the 5' RACE reads via MiXCR and lists one record per CDR3 protein. This table has some 170,000 distinct CDR3 sequences, approximately 9.9% appearing once. The J gene is TRBJ2-3, the V gene TRBV27; possibly TRBD2 for D (7 bases). The specimen comprised CD8+ T cells sorted from PBMCs, sampled 45 days after the yellow fever booster vaccination. The receptor's source is a man aged 18-30 years who received the YFV17D yellow fever vaccine. The CDR3 loop is CASSYGGRVEDTQYF. The CDR3 nucleotides are TGTGCCAGCAGTTACGGGGGGCGCGTTGAAGATACGCAGTATTTT.